One sample yielded the 16 T cell receptor beta chains listed below, sequenced in a study of T cell responses to AZD1222 COVID-19 vaccine. Sequencing used immunoSEQ multiplex PCR; TCRdb keeps in-frame clones, though not all of them. The data show about 100,000 clones, 88% seen once. Material: peripheral blood, obtained on day 0 of AZD1222 vaccination. These receptors all stem from an adult in good health.

Comment on this clone: This sample includes further DNA sequences coding for the same CDR3. The gene calls are TRBV9 and TRBJ2-2; D is ambiguous. Between the trimmed V and J ends, which lost 2 bases and 1 base, there was a span of 3 bases. The CDR3 sequence is 13 residues long. Germline V gives CDR1 SGDLS, CDR2 YYNGEE. The CDR3 sequence is CASSVGNTGELFF. In DNA, the CDR3 is TGTGCCAGCAGCGTTGGGAACACCGGGGAGCTGTTTTTT.

The V gene is TRBV28, the J gene TRBJ1-5; 9 bases fit TRBD1. V gave up 3 bases and J gave up 7 bases; unmatched junction bases: 10. This CDR3 comprises 16 residues. Germline values: CDR1 MDHEN, CDR2 SYDVKM. CDR3 region: CASSLLAGTGSQPQHF. The CDR3 bases are TGTGCCAGCAGTTTGTTGGCGGGGACAGGGTCGCAGCCCCAGCATTTT.

In its sample, this clone was seen once. This chain connects TRBV27 to TRBJ1-2; 7 nucleotides line up with TRBD1. The CDR3 is 14 amino acids. Germline-derived CDR1 and CDR2 are MNHEY and SMNVEV (reference sequence). The ends lost 6 bases at V and 1 base at J; junction bases unmatched: 5. Here the CDR3 DNA reads TGTGCCAGCAGAAGACAGGGAAGTAACTATGGCTACACCTTC. Translated: CASRRQGSNYGYTF.

This chain joins TRBV6-6 and TRBJ2-1, with D maybe TRBD1 (6 bases). V was trimmed by 5 bases and J by 2 bases, leaving 19 bases between them. The germline CDR1 and CDR2 sequences are MNHNY and SVGAGI (reference sequence). This CDR3 is built from 17 residues. The CDR3 nucleotides are TGTGCCAGCAGTCCCCGTCAGACAGGAGTTACCTACAATGAGCAGTTCTTC. This gives the protein CASSPRQTGVTYNEQFF.

The chain joins TRBV29-1 to TRBJ2-3; tentatively, D is TRBD2 (6 bases). Germline V CDR1 and CDR2: SQVTM, ANQGSEA. V lost 5 bases and J 4 bases, leaving 13 bases between the germline ends. The CDR3 has 13 amino acids. The CDR3 DNA is TGCAGCGTTCGAACGGGAGCAGCAGATACGCAGTATTTT. Translation gives CSVRTGAADTQYF.

In DNA, the CDR3 is TGTGCCAGCACCAGTTGGGACGGCTCCTACGAGCAGTACTTC. Amino acids: CASTSWDGSYEQYF. This sequence joins TRBV6-6 and TRBJ2-7; D is tentatively TRBD1 or TRBD2 (5 bases each). The germline gives CDR1 MNHNY, CDR2 SVGAGI (reference sequence). There are 14 residues in the CDR3. Between the trimmed V and J ends, which lost 7 bases and 0 bases, there was a span of 13 bases.

The chain couples TRBV4-2 to TRBJ2-7; TRBD2 is a possible D gene (5 bases). Germline lookup yields CDR1 LGHNA and CDR2 YNFKEQ. The CDR3 loop spans 15 amino acids. V was clipped by 4 bases and J by 2 bases, with 15 bases between them. The CDR3 region is CASSLGVVRPYEQYF. In DNA, the CDR3 is TGTGCCAGCAGCCTCGGGGTAGTAAGGCCCTACGAGCAGTACTTC.

Concerning this clone: One junction end disagrees with the germline gene, perhaps due to a read error. This rearrangement joins TRBV28 to TRBJ1-5, with D possibly being TRBD1 (5 bases). Germline CDR1 and CDR2: MDHEN and SYDVKM. This CDR3 comprises 14 residues. CDR3 loop: CASRLWDGYQPQHF. The CDR3 DNA sequence: TGTGCCAGCAGATTATGGGACGGCTATCAGCCCCAGCATTTT.

V usage is TRBV28 and J usage is TRBJ1-6; 10 bases align to TRBD1. There are 16 residues in the CDR3. V lost 6 bases and J lost 9; bases outside the gene matches: 11. The germline gives CDR1 MDHEN, CDR2 SYDVKM. The CDR3, as DNA: TGTGCCAGCAGATCGGGACAGGGGATAATTATTTCACCCCTCCACTTT. Its protein is CASRSGQGIIISPLHF. The variable domain in full, completed from reference TRBV28 and TRBJ1-6, reads DVKVTQSSRYLVKRTGEKVFLECVQDMDHENMFWYRQDPGLGLRLIYFSYDVKMKEKGDIPEGYSVSREKKERFSLILESASTNQTSMYLCASRSGQGIIISPLHFGNGTRLTVT.

This CDR3 reads CASSPDGTGESNYNEQFF. The CDR3 DNA follows: TGTGCCAGCAGCCCGGACGGGACAGGGGAGTCTAACTACAATGAGCAGTTCTTC. This chain links TRBV7-2 with TRBJ2-1, with TRBD1 identical over 10 bases. Germline CDR1 SGHTA, CDR2 FQGNSA. Trimming took 5 bases from V and 3 from J; bases not matched to a gene: 13. There are 18 residues in the CDR3.

V and J are TRBV19 and TRBJ2-6; perhaps TRBD1 as D (5 bases). Trimming removed 4 bases at V and 0 bases at J, with 10 bases between. The CDR3 has 16 residues. CDR1 LNHDA and CDR2 SQIVND come from the germline V gene (reference sequence). The CDR3 DNA follows: TGTGCCAGTAGTACCTACGACAGCTCTGGGGCCAACGTCCTGACTTTC. Its protein product is CASSTYDSSGANVLTF.

The chain is built from TRBV30 and TRBJ1-5; tentative D call: TRBD1 (6 bases). CDR3 length: 13 amino acids. The germline gives CDR1 GTSNPN, CDR2 SVGIG (reference sequence). V lost 6 bases and J lost 4, with 13 bases in between. The CDR3 region is CACSRGNNQPQHF. The CDR3 DNA reads as TGTGCCTGTAGCAGGGGAAATAATCAGCCCCAGCATTTT.

The chain joins TRBV18 to TRBJ1-3; 8 nucleotides match TRBD1. Losses at the gene ends were 3 bases for V and 0 bases for J; bases not matched to a gene: 4. This CDR3 has 16 residues. Germline CDR1 KGHSH, CDR2 LQKENI. This CDR3 is CASSPSGQGSGNTIYF. The CDR3 DNA follows: TGTGCCAGCTCACCGTCCGGACAGGGCTCTGGAAACACCATATATTTT.

The chain uses TRBV24-1 and TRBJ2-2; D may be TRBD1 (5 bases). Germline CDR1 reads KGHDR; CDR2 reads SFDVKD. The CDR3 sequence is 15 residues long. V was clipped by 7 bases and J by 2 bases, with 13 bases between them. The CDR3 DNA is TGTGCCACCAGCGAGCCAAGGGGAAACACCGGGGAGCTGTTTTTT. Residues: CATSEPRGNTGELFF.

This chain links TRBV7-3 with TRBJ2-2; 8 bases align to TRBD1. Germline values: CDR1 SGHTA, CDR2 FQGTGA. CDR3 size: 15 residues. The trim removed 5 bases at V and 5 bases at J, leaving 7 bases unmatched. CDR3 in DNA: TGTGCCAGCAGCCATGGACAGGGATGGACCGGGGAGCTGTTTTTT. Translated: CASSHGQGWTGELFF. Full variable domain (outside the CDR3, taken from reference TRBV7-3 and TRBJ2-2): GAGVSQTPSNKVTEKGKYVELRCDPISGHTALYWYRQSLGQGPEFLIYFQGTGAADDSGLPNDRFFAVRPEGSVSTLKIQRTERGDSAVYLCASSHGQGWTGELFFGEGSRLTVL.

The chain combines TRBV5-4 with TRBJ2-7; a weak D match, TRBD2 (6 bases). From germline, CDR1 is SGHNT and CDR2 YYREEE (reference sequence). This CDR3 is built from 16 residues. Trimming pared 0 bases from V and 1 base from J, leaving 14 bases between. The CDR3 nucleotides are TGTGCCAGCAGCTTGGACGCGGGAATGGGGTCCTACGAGCAGTACTTC. Translated: CASSLDAGMGSYEQYF.